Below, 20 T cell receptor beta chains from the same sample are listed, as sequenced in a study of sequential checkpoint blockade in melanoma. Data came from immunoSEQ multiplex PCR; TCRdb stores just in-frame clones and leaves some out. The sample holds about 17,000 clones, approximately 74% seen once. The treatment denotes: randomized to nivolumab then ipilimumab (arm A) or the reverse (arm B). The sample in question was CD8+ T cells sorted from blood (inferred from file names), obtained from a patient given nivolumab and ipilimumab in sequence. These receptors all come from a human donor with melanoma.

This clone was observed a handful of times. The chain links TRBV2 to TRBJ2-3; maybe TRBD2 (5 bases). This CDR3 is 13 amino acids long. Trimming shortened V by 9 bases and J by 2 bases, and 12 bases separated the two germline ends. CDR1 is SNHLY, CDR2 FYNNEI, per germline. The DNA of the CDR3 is TGTGCCAGATCACTAGAGAACACAGATACGCAGTATTTT. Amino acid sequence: CARSLENTDTQYF.

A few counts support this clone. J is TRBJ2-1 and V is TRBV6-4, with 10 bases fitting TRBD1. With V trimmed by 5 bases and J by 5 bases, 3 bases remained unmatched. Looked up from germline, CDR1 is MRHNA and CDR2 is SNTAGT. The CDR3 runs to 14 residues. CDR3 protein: CASSRQGANNEQFF. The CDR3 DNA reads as TGTGCCAGCAGTAGACAGGGGGCTAACAATGAGCAGTTCTTC.

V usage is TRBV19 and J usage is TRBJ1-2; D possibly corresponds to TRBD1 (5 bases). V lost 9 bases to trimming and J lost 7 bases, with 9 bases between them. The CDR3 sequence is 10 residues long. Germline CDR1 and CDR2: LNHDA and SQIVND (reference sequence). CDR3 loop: CASSQGGYTF. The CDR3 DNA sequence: TGTGCCAGCTCTCAGGGTGGCTACACCTTC.

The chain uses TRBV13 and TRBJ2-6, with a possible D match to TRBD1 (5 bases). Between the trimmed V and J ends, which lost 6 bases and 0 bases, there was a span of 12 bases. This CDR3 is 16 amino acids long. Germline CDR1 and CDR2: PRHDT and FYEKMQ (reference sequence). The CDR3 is CASRASGFSGANVLTF. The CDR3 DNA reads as TGTGCCAGCAGGGCCTCAGGGTTCTCTGGGGCCAACGTCCTGACTTTC.

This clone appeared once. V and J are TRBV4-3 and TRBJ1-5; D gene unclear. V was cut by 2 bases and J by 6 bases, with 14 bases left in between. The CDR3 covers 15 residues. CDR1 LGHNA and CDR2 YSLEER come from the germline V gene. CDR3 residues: CASSQRWEGSQPQHF. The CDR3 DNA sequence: TGCGCCAGCAGCCAAAGATGGGAGGGAAGTCAGCCCCAGCATTTT.

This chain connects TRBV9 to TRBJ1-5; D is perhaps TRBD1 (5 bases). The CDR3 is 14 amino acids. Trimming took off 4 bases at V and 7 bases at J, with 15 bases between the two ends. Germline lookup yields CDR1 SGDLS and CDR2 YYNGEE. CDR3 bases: TGTGCCAGCAGCACAGCGGGCGGGGCCCAGCCCCAGCATTTT. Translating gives CASSTAGGAQPQHF.

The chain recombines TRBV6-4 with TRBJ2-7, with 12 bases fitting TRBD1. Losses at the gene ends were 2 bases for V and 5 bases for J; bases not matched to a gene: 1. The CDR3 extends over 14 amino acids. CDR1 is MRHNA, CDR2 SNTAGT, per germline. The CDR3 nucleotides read TGTGCCAGCAGTGACGGGACAGGGGGCGACGAGCAGTACTTC. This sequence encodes CASSDGTGGDEQYF.

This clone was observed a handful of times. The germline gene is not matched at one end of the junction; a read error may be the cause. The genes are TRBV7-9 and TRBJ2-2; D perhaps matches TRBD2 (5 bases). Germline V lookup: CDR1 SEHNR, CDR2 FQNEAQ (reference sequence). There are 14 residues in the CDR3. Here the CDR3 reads CASNLGLNTGELFF. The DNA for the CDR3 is TGTGCCAGCAACTTAGGACTGAACACCGGGGAGCTGTTTTTT. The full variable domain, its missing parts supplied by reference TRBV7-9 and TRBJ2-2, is DTGVSQNPRHKITKRGQNVTFRCDPISEHNRLYWYRQTLGQGPEFLTYFQNEAQLEKSRLLSDRFSAERPKGSFSTLEIQRTEQGDSAMYLCASNLGLNTGELFFGEGSRLTVL.

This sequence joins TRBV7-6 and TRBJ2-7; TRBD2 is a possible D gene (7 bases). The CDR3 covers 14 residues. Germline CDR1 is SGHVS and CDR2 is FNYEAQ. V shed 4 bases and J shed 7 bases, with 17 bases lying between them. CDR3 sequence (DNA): TGTGCCAGCAGCTCATCCACCAGGGGAGGGGAGCAGTACTTC. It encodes CASSSSTRGGEQYF.

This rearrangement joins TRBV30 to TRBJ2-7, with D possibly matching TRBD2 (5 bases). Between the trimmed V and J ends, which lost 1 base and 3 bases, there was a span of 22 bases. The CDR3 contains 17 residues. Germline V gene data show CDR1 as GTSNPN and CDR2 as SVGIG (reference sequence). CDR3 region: CAWSGPSDFGHGYEQYF. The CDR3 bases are TGTGCCTGGAGTGGGCCCTCGGACTTCGGCCATGGCTACGAGCAGTACTTC.

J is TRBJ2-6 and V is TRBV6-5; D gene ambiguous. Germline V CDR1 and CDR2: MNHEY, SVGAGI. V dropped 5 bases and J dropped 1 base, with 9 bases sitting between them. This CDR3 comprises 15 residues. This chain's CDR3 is CASSPTESGANVLTF. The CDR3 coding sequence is TGTGCCAGCAGTCCGACTGAGTCTGGGGCCAACGTCCTGACTTTC.

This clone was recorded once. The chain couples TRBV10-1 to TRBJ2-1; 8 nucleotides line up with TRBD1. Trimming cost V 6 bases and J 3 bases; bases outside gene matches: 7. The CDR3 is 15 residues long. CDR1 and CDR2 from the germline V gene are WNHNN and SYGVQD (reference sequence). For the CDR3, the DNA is TGCGCCAGCAGCTATGACAGGGGTCTCTACAATGAGCAGTTCTTC. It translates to CASSYDRGLYNEQFF.

The CDR3 is CSVVGLASAEQYF. CDR3 sequence (DNA): TGCAGCGTTGTGGGACTAGCGAGTGCCGAGCAGTACTTC. V is TRBV29-1 and J is TRBJ2-7; 10 positions match TRBD2. Germline V lookup: CDR1 SQVTM, CDR2 ANQGSEA. This CDR3 region has 13 residues. V dropped 4 bases and J dropped 6; count of bases not matched to a gene: 6.

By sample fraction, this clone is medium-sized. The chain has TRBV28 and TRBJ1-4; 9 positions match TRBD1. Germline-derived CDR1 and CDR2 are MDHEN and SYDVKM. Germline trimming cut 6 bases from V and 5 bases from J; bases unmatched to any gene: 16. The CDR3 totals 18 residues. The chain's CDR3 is CASSPGGTTGTGNEKLFF. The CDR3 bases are TGTGCCAGCAGCCCGGGGGGGACCACCGGGACAGGGAATGAAAAACTGTTTTTT.

As DNA, the CDR3 is TGTGCCAGCAGCACAAACAGACAGGGCGTGGGCTCTGGGGCCAACGTCCTGACTTTC. Translating gives CASSTNRQGVGSGANVLTF. This chain connects TRBV7-9 to TRBJ2-6, with TRBD1 matching over 7 bases. Per the germline V gene, CDR1 is SEHNR and CDR2 is FQNEAQ (reference sequence). The CDR3 runs 19 residues. Trimming took 5 bases from V and 0 from J; bases not matched to a gene: 13. The variable domain in full, completed from reference TRBV7-9 and TRBJ2-6, reads DTGVSQNPRHKITKRGQNVTFRCDPISEHNRLYWYRQTLGQGPEFLTYFQNEAQLEKSRLLSDRFSAERPKGSFSTLEIQRTEQGDSAMYLCASSTNRQGVGSGANVLTFGAGSRLTVL.

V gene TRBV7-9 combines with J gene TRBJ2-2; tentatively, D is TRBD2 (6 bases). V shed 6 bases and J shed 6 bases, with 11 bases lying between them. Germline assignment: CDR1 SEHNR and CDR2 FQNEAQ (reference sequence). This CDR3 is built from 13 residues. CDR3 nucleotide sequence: TGTGCCAGCAGGGACCCGGGGGCCGGGGAGCTGTTTTTT. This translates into CASRDPGAGELFF. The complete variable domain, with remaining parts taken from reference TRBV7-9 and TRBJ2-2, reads DTGVSQNPRHKITKRGQNVTFRCDPISEHNRLYWYRQTLGQGPEFLTYFQNEAQLEKSRLLSDRFSAERPKGSFSTLEIQRTEQGDSAMYLCASRDPGAGELFFGEGSRLTVL.

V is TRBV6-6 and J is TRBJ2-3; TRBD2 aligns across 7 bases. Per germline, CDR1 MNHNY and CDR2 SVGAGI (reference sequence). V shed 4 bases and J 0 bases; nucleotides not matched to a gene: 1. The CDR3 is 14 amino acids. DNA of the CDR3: TGTGCCAGCAGTTGGGGGGGTAGCACAGATACGCAGTATTTT. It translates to CASSWGGSTDTQYF.

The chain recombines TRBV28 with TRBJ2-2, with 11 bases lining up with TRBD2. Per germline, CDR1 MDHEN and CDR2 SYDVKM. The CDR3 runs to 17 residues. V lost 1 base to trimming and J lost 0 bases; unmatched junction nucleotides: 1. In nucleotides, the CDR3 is TGTGCCAGCAGTTTATTAGCGGGAGGGGCGAACACCGGGGAGCTGTTTTTT. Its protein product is CASSLLAGGANTGELFF. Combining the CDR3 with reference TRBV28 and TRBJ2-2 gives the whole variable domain DVKVTQSSRYLVKRTGEKVFLECVQDMDHENMFWYRQDPGLGLRLIYFSYDVKMKEKGDIPEGYSVSREKKERFSLILESASTNQTSMYLCASSLLAGGANTGELFFGEGSRLTVL.

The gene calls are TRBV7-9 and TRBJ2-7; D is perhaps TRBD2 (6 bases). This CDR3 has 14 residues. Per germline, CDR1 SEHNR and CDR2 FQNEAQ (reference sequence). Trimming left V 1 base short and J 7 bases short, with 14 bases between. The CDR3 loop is CASSLVLTGGEQYF. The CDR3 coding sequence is TGTGCCAGCAGCTTAGTACTCACCGGGGGAGAGCAGTACTTC.

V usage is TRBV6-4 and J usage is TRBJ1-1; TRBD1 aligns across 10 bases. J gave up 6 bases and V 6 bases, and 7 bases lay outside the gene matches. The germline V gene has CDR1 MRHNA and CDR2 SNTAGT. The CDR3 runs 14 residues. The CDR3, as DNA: TGTGCCAGCAGCCCGGGGACAGGGGAGGCTGAAGCTTTCTTT. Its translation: CASSPGTGEAEAFF.